The subject of this entry is one TCR beta chain. This clone has just a few counts. Its antigen remains unidentified. Per-nucleotide qualities are absent, and no much larger clonotype sits a single base away. These data come from a study of shared clonotypes between healthy human individuals (TCRdb year 2020). General notes on the study: The cohort included three men and two women between 18 and 49 years of age. For each donor, three plates each were used for CD4 naive and CD4 memory, two plates were used for CD8 naive, and one plate was used for CD8 memory. To estimate repertoire size and how much clonotypes are shared between individuals, the study performed deep sequencing of blood TCR repertoires from 4 to 6 healthy adults. Different laboratories and diverse techniques were used to prepare libraries and sequence TCR repertoires, to increase sequencing depth and limit assay-specific biases. Per donor, leukapheresis produced somewhere between about 0.9 and 9.5 billion PBMCs. Results the study describes overall, beyond this receptor: Sampling was limited to blood, and TCR repertoires in tissue likely differ from TCR repertoires in blood. Because the study included only a small number of donors, the genetic and exposure-history diversity represented was limited. About 5% of naive CD4, 3% to 4% of naive CD8, approximately 2.2% of memory CD4, and more than 0.35% of memory CD8 clonotypes were shared across several donors. Pairwise subsampling led to the expectation that sequencing depth would affect the degree of clonotype sharing among donors. Estimated clonotype richness was generally larger for naive than for memory subsets. Clonotypes shared by all four sorted-subset donors showed higher generation probabilities than non-shared clonotypes. Even with the large sequencing depth, rarefaction of the sorted-subset datasets indicated that sequencing was incomplete.

Taken from cysteine to phenylalanine, the CDR3 has 15 residues. Only the CDR3 part of the read is kept: 45 bases, read in frame from the first base. Deletion took 5 bases off V and 5 bases off J, with a span of 17 bases between the germline ends. The germline V gene encodes CDR1 SGHVS and CDR2 FQNEAQ. The donors were healthy, HIV-negative adults who had no recently reported acute infections or vaccinations. Every donor was a Caucasian adult living in Nashville, Tennessee, USA. CD4+ T cells were enriched by magnetic negative selection, after which naive cells were positively selected on CD45RA and the negative fraction was taken as the memory subset. After blood collection by leukapheresis, PBMCs were isolated using Ficoll-Histopaque density gradient centrifugation and then cryopreserved in the vapor phase of liquid nitrogen. Analytical flow cytometry was used to check the purity and quantity of each magnetically sorted T cell population. Genomic DNA was isolated from every sorted fraction and measured by UV absorbance on a Nanodrop 2000c.

Using the deep immunoSEQ assay, multiplex PCR amplified TCR CDR3 regions from genomic DNA. For each cell subset, the extracted genomic DNA was distributed evenly across all wells of several immunoSEQ 96-well plates, and each plate served as one replicate. For sorted subsets, each replicate PCR was loaded with 200 to 250 ng genomic DNA, equivalent to approximately 27,000 T cell genomes. The purified libraries were quantified using a Qubit 3.0 fluorometer, sized with a Bioanalyzer 2100, and then quantified again using the KAPA Library Quantification kit. Every immunoSEQ 96-well plate was sequenced on a dedicated single-read 150-cycle Illumina NextSeq 550 flow cell. Regarding the original processing steps: Because the immunoSEQ output included only junctional sequences and no quality scores, the filtering could not be the same as the filtering used for full-length reads. Sequences were annotated with PyIR, a Python wrapper for IgBLAST v1.9, using IMGT germline references to assign V/J genes and CDR3. Reads were removed for weak V/J assignments (E-value above 1e-6), missing CDR3, stop codons, out-of-frame junctions, or ambiguous translated residues. A V3J clonotype was defined by an identical inferred V gene, J gene, and CDR3 amino acid sequence. The percentage overlap between two repertoires was calculated by dividing the number of shared unique clonotypes by the size of the smaller repertoire. Repertoire richness was assessed with RTK rarefaction, the Chao1 estimator, and Recon v2.1 estimates of unobserved clonotypes. OLGA was used to compute generation probabilities for all TCRbeta clonotypes that the gDNA method yielded from a few donors. Here the immuneACCESS table is served through TCRdb, limited to in-frame sequences with V and J called. Missing clones are a known gap in these copies; in checked studies unresolved V genes cover under half, and the rest lacks a known reason. From that table come the V and J calls and clone size; the DNA was used to work out D and trimming. The sample profile shows approximately 740,000 clones; over 65% of them were found once. Of the sample, approximately 1.6% is held by the ten largest clones.

The rearranged chain carries TRBV7-8 and TRBJ2-3; too little of a D gene remains to name it. The specimen was memory CD4+ T cells sorted from blood. The cell subset or site label on this specimen signifies: CD45RA-negative fraction. This clonotype originated in a woman in her 30s in good health. The DNA sequence reads TGTGCCAGCAGCCCACAAGTCGAGTGGGTAGATACGCAGTATTTT. Its protein product is CASSPQVEWVDTQYF.